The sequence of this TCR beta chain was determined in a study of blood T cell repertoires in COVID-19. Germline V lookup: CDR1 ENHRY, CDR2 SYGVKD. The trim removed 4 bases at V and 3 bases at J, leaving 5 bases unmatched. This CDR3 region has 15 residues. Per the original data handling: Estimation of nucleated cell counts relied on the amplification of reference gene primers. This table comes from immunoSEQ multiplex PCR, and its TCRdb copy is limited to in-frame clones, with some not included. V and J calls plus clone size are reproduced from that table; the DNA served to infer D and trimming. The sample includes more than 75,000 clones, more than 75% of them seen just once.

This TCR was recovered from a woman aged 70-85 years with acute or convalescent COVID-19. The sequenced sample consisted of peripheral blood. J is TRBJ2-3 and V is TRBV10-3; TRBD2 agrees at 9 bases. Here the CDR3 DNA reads TGTGCCATCAGTGGGCGGGAGGGCCAGACAGATACGCAGTATTTT. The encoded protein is CAISGREGQTDTQYF.